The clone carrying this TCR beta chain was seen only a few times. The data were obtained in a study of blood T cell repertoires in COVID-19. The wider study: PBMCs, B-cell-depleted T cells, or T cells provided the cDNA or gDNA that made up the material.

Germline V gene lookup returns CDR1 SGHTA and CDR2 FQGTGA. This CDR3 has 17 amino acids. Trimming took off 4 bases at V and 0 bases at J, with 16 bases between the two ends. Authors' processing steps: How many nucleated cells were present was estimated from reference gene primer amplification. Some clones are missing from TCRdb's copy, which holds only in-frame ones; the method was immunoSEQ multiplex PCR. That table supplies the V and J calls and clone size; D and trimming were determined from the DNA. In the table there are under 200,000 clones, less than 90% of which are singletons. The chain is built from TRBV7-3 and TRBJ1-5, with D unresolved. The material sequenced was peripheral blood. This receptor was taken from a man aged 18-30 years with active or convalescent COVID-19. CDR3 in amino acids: CASSSRVRNNSNQPQHF. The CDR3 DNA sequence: TGTGCCAGCAGCTCGCGGGTTCGGAATAATAGCAATCAGCCCCAGCATTTT.